One and the same sample provided the 31 T cell receptor beta chains below, sequenced in a study of cytomegalovirus exposure and HLA in healthy donors. PCR was performed using 60 Vbeta and 13 Jbeta primers. The data were produced by immunoSEQ multiplex PCR, yet TCRdb's version contains in-frame clones alone and is incomplete. Of roughly 170,000 clones listed, roughly 78% are singletons. Sample: PBMCs. These TCRs come from a boy under 18 in good health and CMV-seronegative.

This chain links TRBV7-9 with TRBJ1-1; D possibly corresponds to TRBD1 (6 bases). Germline assignment: CDR1 SEHNR and CDR2 FQNEAQ (reference sequence). This CDR3 has 13 residues. V lost 5 bases to trimming and J lost 9 bases, with 16 bases between them. The CDR3 region has the DNA TGTGCCAGCAGCCTACAGGGAAGTGGACAAGCTTTCTTT. Amino acids: CASSLQGSGQAFF.

This clone was seen more than once but under ten times. The chain uses TRBV30 and TRBJ1-3; 8 bases are a match to TRBD1. This CDR3 contains 14 residues. The V and J ends lost 2 bases and 0 bases, in that order; junction bases with no gene match: 0. The germline V gene has CDR1 GTSNPN and CDR2 SVGIG (reference sequence). Here the CDR3 reads CAWSTGGSGNTIYF. The CDR3 bases are TGTGCCTGGAGTACAGGGGGCTCTGGAAACACCATATATTTT.

This rearrangement joins TRBV4-1 to TRBJ2-3; maybe TRBD1 (5 bases). The CDR3 runs 14 residues. The V and J ends lost 0 bases and 4 bases respectively, with 8 bases between them. Germline V gene lookup returns CDR1 MGHRA and CDR2 YSYEKL. The DNA for the CDR3 is TGCGCCAGCAGCCAAGATCAGGGCCCAGATACGCAGTATTTT. Amino acids: CASSQDQGPDTQYF.

The chain carries TRBV11-2 and TRBJ2-7; D unresolved. CDR1 is SGHAT, CDR2 FQNNGV, per germline. Trimming removed 5 bases at V and 2 bases at J, with 4 bases between. CDR3 size: 11 residues. The CDR3 spells CASSATYEQYF. Written as DNA, the CDR3 is TGTGCCAGCAGCGCGACCTACGAGCAGTACTTC.

V is TRBV7-8 and J is TRBJ2-6; TRBD2 aligns across 8 bases. CDR1 is SGHVS and CDR2 is FQNEAQ in the germline V gene. This CDR3 is built from 16 residues. V shed 8 bases and J 2 bases; nucleotides not matched to a gene: 8. This CDR3 reads CASFEREGAGANVLTF. CDR3 sequence (DNA): TGTGCCAGCTTTGAACGGGAGGGCGCTGGGGCCAACGTCCTGACTTTC.

The V call is TRBV6-5, the J call TRBJ2-1, with a weak D call TRBD2 (5 bases). CDR3 size: 14 residues. CDR1 and CDR2 (germline): MNHEY, SVGAGI. Trimming left V 3 bases short and J 5 bases short, with 11 bases between. Here the CDR3 reads CASSYSEADNEQFF. CDR3 in DNA: TGTGCCAGCAGTTATAGCGAGGCAGACAATGAGCAGTTCTTC.

Here the CDR3 DNA reads TGTGCCAGCAGGGTGCTCGGGAACTATGGCTACACCTTC. The encoded protein is CASRVLGNYGYTF. The chain has TRBV6-5 and TRBJ1-2, with D hard to call. The CDR3 spans 13 residues. V was trimmed by 6 bases and J by 2 bases, leaving 10 bases between them. From germline, CDR1 is MNHEY and CDR2 SVGAGI.

This clone appeared a single time. The chain couples TRBV5-1 to TRBJ2-1; 7 nucleotides agree with TRBD2. V shed 0 bases, J shed 7 bases, and the junction held 10 bases outside the gene matches. Germline values: CDR1 SGHRS, CDR2 YFSETQ. This CDR3 contains 16 residues. The CDR3, as DNA: TGCGCCAGCAGCTTGGGGGGAGGGCTGGGGGGGAATGAGCAGTTCTTC. This codes for CASSLGGGLGGNEQFF.

The chain employs TRBV5-1 and TRBJ2-1; 11 nucleotides match TRBD1. The CDR3 covers 16 residues. Trimming took 3 bases from V and 7 from J; bases not matched to a gene: 9. Germline-derived CDR1 and CDR2 are SGHRS and YFSETQ. CDR3 loop: CASSSEGQGVGNEQFF. The CDR3 nucleotides read TGCGCCAGCAGCTCGGAGGGACAGGGGGTTGGGAATGAGCAGTTCTTC. Full variable domain (outside the CDR3, taken from reference TRBV5-1 and TRBJ2-1): KAGVTQTPRYLIKTRGQQVTLSCSPISGHRSVSWYQQTPGQGLQFLFEYFSETQRNKGNFPGRFSGRQFSNSRSEMNVSTLELGDSALYLCASSSEGQGVGNEQFFGPGTRLTVL.

This clone occurred once. The rearrangement uses TRBV9 and TRBJ2-1; possible D gene TRBD2, 6 bases. Germline V gene lookup returns CDR1 SGDLS and CDR2 YYNGEE. Trimming left V 3 bases short and J 6 bases short, with 10 bases between. The CDR3 consists of 13 residues. The CDR3 is CASSASSVNEQFF. CDR3 DNA sequence: TGTGCCAGCAGCGCTTCTAGCGTCAATGAGCAGTTCTTC.

The chain carries TRBV29-1 and TRBJ2-5; possible D gene TRBD1, 5 bases. Trimming left V 6 bases short and J 4 bases short, with 15 bases between. Per germline, CDR1 SQVTM and CDR2 ANQGSEA. The CDR3 totals 13 residues. The CDR3 region has the DNA TGCAGCGTCATTTTCCAGGGTGCAGAGACCCAGTACTTC. This sequence encodes CSVIFQGAETQYF.

There are a few counts of this clone. The chain combines TRBV30 with TRBJ1-6, with D unresolved. Trimming pared 0 bases from V and 10 bases from J, leaving 16 bases between. The CDR3 has 15 amino acids. Per germline, CDR1 GTSNPN and CDR2 SVGIG (reference sequence). This CDR3 reads CAWSVRESFRSPLHF. CDR3 bases: TGTGCCTGGAGTGTGAGGGAGTCATTTCGGTCACCCCTCCACTTT.

J is TRBJ1-1 and V is TRBV5-4; D is undetermined. The V gene's germline CDR1 is SGHNT and CDR2 YYREEE (reference sequence). The length of the CDR3 is 15 residues. Trimming shortened V by 3 bases and J by 1 base, and 13 bases separated the two germline ends. This chain's CDR3 is CASSSFAVWNTEAFF. The CDR3 DNA reads as TGTGCCAGCAGCTCTTTTGCAGTCTGGAACACTGAAGCTTTCTTT.

V and J are TRBV4-1 and TRBJ2-1; D is uncertain. In germline, CDR1 is MGHRA, CDR2 YSYEKL. V shed 0 bases and J shed 8 bases, with 5 bases lying between them. The CDR3 extends over 12 amino acids. CDR3 sequence reads: CASSQDPDEQFF. As DNA, the CDR3 is TGCGCCAGCAGCCAAGATCCGGATGAGCAGTTCTTC.

The V and J genes are TRBV7-2 and TRBJ1-2, with TRBD1 as a possible D gene (6 bases). Germline values: CDR1 SGHTA, CDR2 FQGNSA. The CDR3 totals 15 residues. V dropped 5 bases and J dropped 4 bases, with 17 bases sitting between them. CDR3 region: CASSPATGESYGYTF. CDR3 in DNA: TGTGCCAGCAGCCCGGCGACAGGTGAATCCTATGGCTACACCTTC.

The chain's CDR3 is CASSEGDEQYF. DNA of the CDR3: TGCGCCAGCAGCGAGGGGGACGAGCAGTACTTC. The chain links TRBV4-3 to TRBJ2-7; D may be TRBD1 (6 bases). Trimming removed 5 bases from V and 5 bases from J, with 7 bases in between. Germline V CDR1 and CDR2: LGHNA, YSLEER. The CDR3 contains 11 residues.

This clone was recorded only once. The chain couples TRBV19 to TRBJ2-7; 8 nucleotides agree with TRBD1. The CDR3 has 13 residues. V was pared by 4 bases and J by 7 bases, with 6 bases of the junction left unmatched. CDR1 and CDR2 (germline): LNHDA, SQIVND (reference sequence). CDR3 in DNA: TGTGCCAGTAGTACGACAGGGGCAAGGGAGCAGTACTTC. Translated, it gives CASSTTGAREQYF. Variable domain in full (rest from reference TRBV19 and TRBJ2-7): DGGITQSPKYLFRKEGQNVTLSCEQNLNHDAMYWYRQDPGQGLRLIYYSQIVNDFQKGDIAEGYSVSREKKESFPLTVTSAQKNPTAFYLCASSTTGAREQYFGPGTRLTVT.

This chain uses TRBV10-3 with TRBJ2-1; D possibly corresponds to TRBD1 (5 bases). The CDR3 runs to 14 residues. Trimming pared 5 bases from V and 10 bases from J, leaving 18 bases between. Germline V CDR1 and CDR2: ENHRY, SYGVKD. Here the CDR3 reads CAISPRQPDGEQFF. The CDR3 DNA sequence: TGTGCCATCAGTCCGCGACAGCCCGACGGGGAGCAGTTCTTC.

The CDR3 bases are TGTGCCAGCAGCAAAGCGTTGGGGGGAGGCCGGTCCGGTGAGCAGTTCTTC. Amino acids: CASSKALGGGRSGEQFF. V gene TRBV21-1 combines with J gene TRBJ2-1; the listed D gene, TRBD2, was not tested against the DNA. TRBV21-1 is recorded as a pseudogene. This CDR3 is built from 17 residues.

This clone was counted between two and nine times. V gene TRBV19 combines with J gene TRBJ1-4; the D is unclear. Germline-derived CDR1 and CDR2 are LNHDA and SQIVND (reference sequence). Trimming pared 6 bases from V and 8 bases from J, leaving 19 bases between. The CDR3 contains 15 residues. The CDR3 region is CASSPGDGLGEKLFF. The CDR3 DNA sequence: TGTGCCAGTAGCCCCGGAGACGGCCTTGGGGAAAAACTGTTTTTT.

This clone was seen a handful of times. The V and J genes are TRBV30 and TRBJ1-3; D is uncertain. V gave up 1 base and J gave up 1 base, with 8 bases separating them. The CDR3 runs to 14 residues. Germline CDR1 and CDR2: GTSNPN and SVGIG (reference sequence). The DNA of the CDR3 is TGTGCCTGGAGTGACGGGTTTTCTGGAAACACCATATATTTT. Its translation: CAWSDGFSGNTIYF.

This chain connects TRBV29-1 to TRBJ1-1; 8 positions match TRBD1. The CDR3 is 16 residues long. With V trimmed by 4 bases and J by 1 base, 11 bases remained unmatched. The germline CDR1 and CDR2 sequences are SQVTM and ANQGSEA. The CDR3 sequence is CSVGFSRGPGNTEAFF. The CDR3 DNA reads as TGCAGCGTTGGGTTTTCCAGGGGGCCGGGGAACACTGAAGCTTTCTTT.

In regard to this clone: The junction departs from the called germline gene at one end, perhaps through a read error. The identical CDR3 is also encoded by other nucleotide sequences in the sample. This chain links TRBV7-8 with TRBJ2-1, with 10 positions matching TRBD2. Looked up from germline, CDR1 is SGHVS and CDR2 is FQNEAQ. This CDR3 region has 17 residues. CDR3 residues: CASSLYGLADSYNEQFF. The CDR3, as DNA: TGTGCCAGCAGCTTGTACGGACTAGCGGATTCCTACAATGAACAGTTCTTC.

The table lists this clone with a few counts. This sequence joins TRBV19 and TRBJ1-2; 9 nucleotides line up with TRBD1. The CDR3 extends over 14 amino acids. The J segment lost 4 bases and the V segment lost 3 bases, leaving 3 bases of the junction unmatched. Germline V lookup: CDR1 LNHDA, CDR2 SQIVND (reference sequence). The CDR3 protein is CASSMNRGPYGYTF. The CDR3 region has the DNA TGTGCCAGTAGTATGAACAGGGGGCCCTATGGCTACACCTTC.

The chain links TRBV19 to TRBJ1-5; 10 bases align to TRBD1. With V trimmed by 8 bases and J by 7 bases, 8 bases remained unmatched. This CDR3 spans 14 amino acids. CDR1 LNHDA and CDR2 SQIVND come from the germline V gene (reference sequence). CDR3 region: CASGDRGWGQPQHF. CDR3 coding DNA: TGTGCCAGTGGGGACAGGGGATGGGGACAGCCCCAGCATTTT.

The rearrangement joins TRBV9 to TRBJ2-3; D perhaps matches TRBD1 (5 bases). Germline lookup yields CDR1 SGDLS and CDR2 YYNGEE. This CDR3 has 15 residues. The ends were cut back, 0 bases at V and 4 bases at J, with 12 bases in the middle. In nucleotides, the CDR3 is TGTGCCAGCAGCGTAGGCAGGGATCTTCCAGATACGCAGTATTTT. Protein sequence: CASSVGRDLPDTQYF.

This sequence joins TRBV7-3 and TRBJ2-3; tentative D call: TRBD2 (7 bases). The CDR3 has 14 amino acids. CDR1 is SGHTA, CDR2 FQGTGA, per germline. Trimming took off 4 bases at V and 4 bases at J, with 12 bases between the two ends. The CDR3 spells CASSWGGASDTQYF. The CDR3 nucleotides are TGTGCCAGCAGCTGGGGGGGGGCTTCAGATACGCAGTATTTT.

The rearrangement links TRBV2 to TRBJ1-2; TRBD1 might be the D (5 bases). V was pared by 7 bases and J by 5 bases, with 17 bases between. Germline V CDR1 and CDR2: SNHLY, FYNNEI. CDR3 length: 14 residues. The CDR3 bases are TGTGCCAGCAATAAAGGACAAGTCGGTTATGGCTACACCTTC. Its protein is CASNKGQVGYGYTF. Full variable domain (rest looked up from reference TRBV2 and TRBJ1-2): EPEVTQTPSHQVTQMGQEVILRCVPISNHLYFYWYRQILGQKVEFLVSFYNNEISEKSEIFDDQFSVERPDGSNFTLKIRSTKLEDSAMYFCASNKGQVGYGYTFGSGTRLTVV.

V is TRBV4-1 and J is TRBJ1-2; 7 bases match TRBD1. In germline, CDR1 is MGHRA, CDR2 YSYEKL. The V segment lost 4 bases and the J segment 6 bases; nucleotides outside the gene matches: 17. The CDR3 length is 17 residues. The CDR3 region is CASSLPTTGDRNDGYTF. The CDR3 nucleotides are TGCGCCAGCAGCCTACCGACCACAGGGGATAGAAACGATGGCTACACCTTC.

There are a few counts of this clone. This sequence joins TRBV29-1 and TRBJ2-3; TRBD2 agrees at 7 bases. Germline V gene data show CDR1 as SQVTM and CDR2 as ANQGSEA. The CDR3 consists of 14 residues. J gave up 0 bases and V 4 bases, and 4 bases lay outside the gene matches. CDR3 sequence (DNA): TGCAGCGTTGGGGCTAGCGGTAGCACAGATACGCAGTATTTT. Translation: CSVGASGSTDTQYF.

The chain combines TRBV7-2 with TRBJ2-1; 7 bases map to TRBD2. Trimming took 3 bases from V and 1 from J; bases not matched to a gene: 3. CDR1 is SGHTA and CDR2 is FQGNSA in the germline V gene. The CDR3 is 15 amino acids. The CDR3 bases are TGTGCCAGCAGCTTTACGGGGGGATCCTACAATGAGCAGTTCTTC. As protein: CASSFTGGSYNEQFF. The complete variable domain, with remaining parts taken from reference TRBV7-2 and TRBJ2-1, reads GAGVSQSPSNKVTEKGKDVELRCDPISGHTALYWYRQSLGQGLEFLIYFQGNSAPDKSGLPSDRFSAERTGGSVSTLTIQRTQQEDSAVYLCASSFTGGSYNEQFFGPGTRLTVL.